One sample yielded the 3 T cell receptor beta chains listed below, sequenced in a study of shared clonotypes between healthy human individuals. Produced via immunoSEQ multiplex PCR; TCRdb's table is partial and in-frame only. The table records approximately 650,000 clones, 95% to 96% of them present only once. It was CD45RO-negative cells, positively selected for CCR7, that made up naive CD8 cells, with terminally differentiated effector memory CD45RA+ cells excluded. Specimen: naive CD8+ T cells sorted from blood. The receptors were sampled from a woman in her 30s in good health.

This clone was recorded only once. The chain joins TRBV7-2 to TRBJ2-3; possibly TRBD1 or TRBD2 for D (5 bases each). Germline V CDR1 and CDR2: SGHTA, FQGNSA. The V and J ends lost 2 bases and 3 bases respectively, with 12 bases between them. This CDR3 contains 15 residues. The CDR3 coding sequence is TGTGCCAGCAGCTTAAAGAGGGGCGTTACAGATACGCAGTATTTT. Translating gives CASSLKRGVTDTQYF.

V gene TRBV19 combines with J gene TRBJ2-5, with D perhaps being TRBD1 or TRBD2 (5 bases each). Germline V gene sequence: CDR1 LNHDA, CDR2 SQIVND (reference sequence). This CDR3 has 15 amino acids. V dropped 5 bases and J dropped 3 bases, with 16 bases sitting between them. The CDR3 spells CASSSPGSAEETQYF. As DNA, the CDR3 is TGTGCCAGTAGTTCCCCAGGGAGTGCCGAAGAGACCCAGTACTTC.

The chain links TRBV29-1 to TRBJ2-1, with D uncertain. Germline lookup yields CDR1 SQVTM and CDR2 ANQGSEA. The CDR3 loop spans 15 amino acids. V dropped 5 bases and J dropped 0 bases, with 14 bases sitting between them. The CDR3 DNA sequence: TGCAGCGTTATCGAATCGCATAGCTCCTACAATGAGCAGTTCTTC. Its translation: CSVIESHSSYNEQFF.